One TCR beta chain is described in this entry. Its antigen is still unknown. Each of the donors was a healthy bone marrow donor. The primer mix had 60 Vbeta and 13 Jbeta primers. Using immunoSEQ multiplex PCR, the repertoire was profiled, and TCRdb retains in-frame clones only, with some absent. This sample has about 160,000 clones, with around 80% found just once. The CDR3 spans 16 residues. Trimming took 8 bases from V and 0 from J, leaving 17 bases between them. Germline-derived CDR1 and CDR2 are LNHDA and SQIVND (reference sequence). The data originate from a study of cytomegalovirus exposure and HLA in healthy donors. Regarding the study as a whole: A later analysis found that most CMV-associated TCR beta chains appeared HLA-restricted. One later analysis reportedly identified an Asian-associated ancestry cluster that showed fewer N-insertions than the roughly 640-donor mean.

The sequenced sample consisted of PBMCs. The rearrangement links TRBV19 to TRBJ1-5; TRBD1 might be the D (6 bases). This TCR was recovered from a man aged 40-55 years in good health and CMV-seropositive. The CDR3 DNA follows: TGTGCCAGTCTCAAATCAGGGGCGTATAGCAATCAGCCCCAGCATTTT. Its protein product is CASLKSGAYSNQPQHF.